This T cell receptor (beta chain) was obtained from a study of cytomegalovirus exposure and HLA in healthy donors. As for this clone: Its cognate antigen is unknown.

This PCR relied on a set of 60 Vbeta primers and 13 Jbeta primers. Clones were read by immunoSEQ multiplex PCR, and TCRdb kept only the in-frame ones, dropping some. Altogether some 190,000 clones are present, almost 75% being singletons, with the ten largest covering approximately 2.8%. The CDR3 runs to 13 residues. The V gene's germline CDR1 is MDHEN and CDR2 SYDVKM. The ends were cut back, 2 bases at V and 3 bases at J, with 7 bases in the middle. Study conclusions and caveats: Cytomegalovirus association was assigned to about 150 TCR beta chains.

This sequence was found in a woman in her twenties or thirties in good health and CMV-seropositive. The sequencing input was PBMCs. V and J are TRBV28 and TRBJ1-1; TRBD1 is a possible D gene (5 bases). CDR3 sequence: CASSLQGYTEAFF. The DNA of the CDR3 is TGTGCCAGCAGTTTACAGGGTTACACTGAAGCTTTCTTT.